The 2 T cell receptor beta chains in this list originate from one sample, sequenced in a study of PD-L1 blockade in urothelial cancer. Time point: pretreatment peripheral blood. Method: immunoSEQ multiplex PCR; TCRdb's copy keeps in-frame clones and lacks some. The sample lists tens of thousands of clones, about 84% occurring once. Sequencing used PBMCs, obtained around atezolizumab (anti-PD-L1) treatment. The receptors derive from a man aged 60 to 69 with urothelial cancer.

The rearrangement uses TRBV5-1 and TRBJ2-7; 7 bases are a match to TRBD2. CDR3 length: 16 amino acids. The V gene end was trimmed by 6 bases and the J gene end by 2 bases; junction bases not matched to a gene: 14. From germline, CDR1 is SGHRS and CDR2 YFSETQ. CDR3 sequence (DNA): TGCGCCAGCACCCTGGCCCCCGGGGGGTCCCCCTACGAGCAGTACTTC. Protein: CASTLAPGGSPYEQYF.

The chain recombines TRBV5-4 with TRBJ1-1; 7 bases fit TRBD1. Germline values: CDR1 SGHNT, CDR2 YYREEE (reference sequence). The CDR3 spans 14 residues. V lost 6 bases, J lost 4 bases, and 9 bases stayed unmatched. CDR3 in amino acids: CASTVQGGSTEAFF. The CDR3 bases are TGTGCCAGCACCGTTCAGGGGGGCTCCACTGAAGCTTTCTTT.